Given below is one T cell receptor beta chain in context. V was trimmed by 6 bases and J by 9 bases, leaving 12 bases between them. The CDR3 loop spans 13 amino acids. Germline CDR1 reads MNHEY; CDR2 reads SVGAGI. The data derive from a study of blood T cell repertoires in COVID-19. Libraries were prepared by immunoSEQ multiplex PCR; TCRdb keeps only in-frame clonotypes and omits some of them. The sample records roughly 480,000 clones, 75% to 90% being singletons. The clonotype comes from a young man with COVID-19, enrolled during active disease. This chain uses TRBV6-5 with TRBJ1-6, with D perhaps matching TRBD1 (6 bases). Sequencing was done on a sample of peripheral blood. CDR3 DNA sequence: TGTGCCAGCAGCTTTCGGACAGTTTCACCCCTCCACTTT. It yields the protein CASSFRTVSPLHF.